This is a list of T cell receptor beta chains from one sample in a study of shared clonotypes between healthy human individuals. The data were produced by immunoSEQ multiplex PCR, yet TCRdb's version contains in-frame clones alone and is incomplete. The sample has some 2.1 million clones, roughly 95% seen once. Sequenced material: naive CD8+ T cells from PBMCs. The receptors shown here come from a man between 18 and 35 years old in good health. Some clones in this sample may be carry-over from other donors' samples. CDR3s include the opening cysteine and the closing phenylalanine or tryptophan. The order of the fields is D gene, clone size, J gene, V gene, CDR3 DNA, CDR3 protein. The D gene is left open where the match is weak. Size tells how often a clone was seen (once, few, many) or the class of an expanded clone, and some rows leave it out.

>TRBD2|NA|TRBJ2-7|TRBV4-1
TGCGCCAGCAGCCAATTTAGCGGGAGTGGATTCGTCGAGCAGTACTTC
CASSQFSGSGFVEQYF
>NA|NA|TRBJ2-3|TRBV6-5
TGTGCCAGCAGTTACTGGGGCGGGACTAGCACAGATACGCAGTATTTT
CASSYWGGTSTDTQYF
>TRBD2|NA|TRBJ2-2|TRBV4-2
TGTGCCAGCAGCCGAGCCGGGACTATTTACACCGGGGAGCTGTTTTTT
CASSRAGTIYTGELFF
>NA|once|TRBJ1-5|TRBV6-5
TGTGCCAGCGGCTACAATCAGCCCCAGCATTTT
CASGYNQPQHF
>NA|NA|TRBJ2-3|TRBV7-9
TGTGCCAGCAGCTTCGGGACTTTCACAGATACGCAGTATTTT
CASSFGTFTDTQYF
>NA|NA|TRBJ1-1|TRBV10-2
TGCGCCAGCAGTGACTGGGGAACGAACACTGAAGCTTTCTTT
CASSDWGTNTEAFF
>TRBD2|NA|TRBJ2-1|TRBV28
TGTGCCAGCACTCAACCGGGACTAGGTCATGAGCAGTTCTTC
CASTQPGLGHEQFF
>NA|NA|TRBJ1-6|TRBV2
TGTGCCAGCAGTGAAAGGGCAGGGGATAATTCACCCCTCCACTTT
CASSERAGDNSPLHF
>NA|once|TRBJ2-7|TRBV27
TGTGCCAGCAGTTTGTTGGGTCGCGAGCAGTACTTC
CASSLLGREQYF
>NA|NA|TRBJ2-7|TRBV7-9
TGTGCCAGCAGCTTACCCCTCCTTGGCGGGCCCCAGGCGGGGGAGCAGTACTTC
CASSLPLLGGPQAGEQYF